This T cell receptor beta chain was captured by sequencing in a study of vaccination effects on CD4 cells after COVID-19. Following culture for 9 to 11 days, CD4+ T cells were isolated. Sometime from March through December 2020, the person acquired a SARS-CoV-2 infection that PCR confirmed. Participants were given two doses of BNT162b2 or mRNA-1273 vaccine. Profiled with immunoSEQ multiplex PCR; TCRdb holds only in-frame clones, not every one. The data contain 50,000 or so clones, around 70% of them seen just once; the ten biggest clones take up roughly 5.4%. In this sample, this clone turned up a few times. Its antigen remains unidentified. This CDR3 is 14 amino acids long. Per the germline V gene, CDR1 is ENHRY and CDR2 is SYGVKD. V lost 6 bases and J lost 0, with 12 bases in between.

This TCR was recovered from a human donor who had a prior SARS-CoV-2 infection. The material sequenced was CD4+ T cells from PBMCs cultured without peptide, taken after COVID-19 vaccination. The rearrangement links TRBV10-3 to TRBJ2-7; TRBD2 is a possible D gene (6 bases). CDR3 nucleotide sequence: TGTGCCATCAGCCCCCAGACTAGCTCCTACGAGCAGTACTTC. Translating gives CAISPQTSSYEQYF.